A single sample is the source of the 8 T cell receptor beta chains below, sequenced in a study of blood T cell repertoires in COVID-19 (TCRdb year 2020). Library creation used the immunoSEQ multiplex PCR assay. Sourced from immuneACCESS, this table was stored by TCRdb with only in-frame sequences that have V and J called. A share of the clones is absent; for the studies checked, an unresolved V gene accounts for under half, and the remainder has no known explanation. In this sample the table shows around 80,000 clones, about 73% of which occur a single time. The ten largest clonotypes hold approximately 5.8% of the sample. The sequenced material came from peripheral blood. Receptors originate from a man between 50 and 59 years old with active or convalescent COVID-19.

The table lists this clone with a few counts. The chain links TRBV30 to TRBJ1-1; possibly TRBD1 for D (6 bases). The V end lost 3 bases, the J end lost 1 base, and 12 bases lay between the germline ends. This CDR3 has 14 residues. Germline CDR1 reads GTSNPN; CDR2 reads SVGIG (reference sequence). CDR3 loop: CAWSHWTANTEAFF. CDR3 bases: TGTGCCTGGAGCCACTGGACAGCGAACACTGAAGCTTTCTTT.

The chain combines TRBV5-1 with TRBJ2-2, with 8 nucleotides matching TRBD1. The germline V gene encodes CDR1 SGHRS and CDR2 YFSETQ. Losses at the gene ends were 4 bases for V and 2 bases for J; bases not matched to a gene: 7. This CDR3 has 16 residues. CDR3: CASSPLQGVNTGELFF. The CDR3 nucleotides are TGCGCCAGCAGCCCTTTACAGGGGGTAAACACCGGGGAGCTGTTTTTT.

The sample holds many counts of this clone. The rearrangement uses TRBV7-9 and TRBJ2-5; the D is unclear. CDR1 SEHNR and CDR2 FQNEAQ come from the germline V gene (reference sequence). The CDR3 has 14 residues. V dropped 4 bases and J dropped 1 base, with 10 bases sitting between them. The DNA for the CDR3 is TGTGCCAGCAGCTCCGATATACTCCAAGAGACCCAGTACTTC. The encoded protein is CASSSDILQETQYF.

This chain's CDR3 is CASSRDRANYGYTF. The CDR3 DNA reads as TGTGCCAGCAGCCGGGACAGGGCGAACTATGGCTACACCTTC. The chain joins TRBV14 to TRBJ1-2, with 9 nucleotides matching TRBD1. The CDR3 covers 14 residues. J lost 2 bases, V lost 4 bases, and 2 bases had no gene match. The V gene's germline CDR1 is SGHDN and CDR2 FVKESK.

CDR3 nucleotide sequence: TGTGCCAGCAGCTTGTGGGGGGGGACAGGCATCTACAATGAGCAGTTCTTC. Encoded protein: CASSLWGGTGIYNEQFF. The chain recombines TRBV5-4 with TRBJ2-1; perhaps TRBD1 as D (8 bases). V gave up 1 base and J gave up 3 bases, with 17 bases separating them. The CDR3 totals 17 residues. In germline, CDR1 is SGHNT, CDR2 YYREEE (reference sequence).

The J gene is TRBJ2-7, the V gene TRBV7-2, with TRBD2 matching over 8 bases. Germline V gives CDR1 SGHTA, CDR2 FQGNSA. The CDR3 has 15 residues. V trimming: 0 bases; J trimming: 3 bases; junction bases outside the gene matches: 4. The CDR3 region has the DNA TGTGCCAGCAGCTTAGCTAGCGGGATACACTACGAGCAGTACTTC. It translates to CASSLASGIHYEQYF.

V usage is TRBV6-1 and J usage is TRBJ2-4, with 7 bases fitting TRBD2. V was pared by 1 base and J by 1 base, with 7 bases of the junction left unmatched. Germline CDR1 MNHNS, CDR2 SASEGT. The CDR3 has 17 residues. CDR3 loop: CASSEVTGGRAKNIQYF. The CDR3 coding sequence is TGTGCCAGCAGTGAAGTGACGGGGGGTCGTGCCAAAAACATTCAGTACTTC.

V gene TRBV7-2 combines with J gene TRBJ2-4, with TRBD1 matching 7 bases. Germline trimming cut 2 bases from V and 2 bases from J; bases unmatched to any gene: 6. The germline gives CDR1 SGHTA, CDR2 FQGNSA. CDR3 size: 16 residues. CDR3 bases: TGTGCCAGCAGCTTACAGACAGGGAGCCCCAAAAACATTCAGTACTTC. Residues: CASSLQTGSPKNIQYF.